These T cell receptor beta chains were read from a single sample in a study of a mutant IDH1 vaccine in newly diagnosed glioma. Assay used: immunoSEQ multiplex PCR; TCRdb lists only in-frame clones, some missing. Of 52,000 or so clones listed, under 90% were seen once; the top ten hold more than 5.5%. The antigens these receptors bind are not known. The specimen was PBMCs, collected from a glioma patient whose treatment included an IDH1 peptide vaccine. These receptors originate from a man aged 35 to 55 with glioma. Each CDR3 is given with its conserved first and last residue. Fields, in order: D gene, clone size, V gene, J gene, CDR3 protein, CDR3 DNA. A D gene is named only where the DNA matches it firmly. Not every row has a clone size; where given, it reads once, few, many or a size class.

D gene: NA; clone size: NA; V gene: TRBV9; J gene: TRBJ2-3; CDR3 protein: CASSVLGGGTDTQYF; CDR3 DNA: TGTGCCAGCAGCGTATTAGGGGGGGGCACAGATACGCAGTATTTT
D gene: NA; clone size: NA; V gene: TRBV7-8; J gene: TRBJ1-1; CDR3 protein: CASSLGGWVTEAFF; CDR3 DNA: TGTGCCAGCAGCTTAGGGGGTTGGGTCACTGAAGCTTTCTTT
D gene: NA; clone size: NA; V gene: TRBV7-2; J gene: TRBJ1-3; CDR3 protein: CASSTNSGNTIYF; CDR3 DNA: TGTGCCAGCAGCACGAACTCTGGAAACACCATATATTTT
D gene: TRBD1; clone size: NA; V gene: TRBV5-1; J gene: TRBJ1-4; CDR3 protein: CASRPLGQINEKLFF; CDR3 DNA: TGCGCCAGCAGACCCCTGGGACAGATTAATGAAAAACTGTTTTTT
D gene: TRBD1; clone size: once; V gene: TRBV11-3; J gene: TRBJ2-7; CDR3 protein: CASSLSGQTEQYF; CDR3 DNA: TGTGCCAGCAGCTTATCGGGACAGACCGAGCAGTACTTC
D gene: NA; clone size: NA; V gene: TRBV9; J gene: TRBJ1-3; CDR3 protein: CASSAGGASGNTIYF; CDR3 DNA: TGTGCCAGCAGCGCCGGGGGCGCGAGTGGAAACACCATATATTTT
D gene: NA; clone size: NA; V gene: TRBV30; J gene: TRBJ2-2; CDR3 protein: CAWDTQNTGELFF; CDR3 DNA: TGTGCCTGGGACACCCAGAACACCGGGGAGCTGTTTTTT
D gene: NA; clone size: NA; V gene: TRBV6-1; J gene: TRBJ1-1; CDR3 protein: CASSESPSLNTEAFF; CDR3 DNA: TGTGCCAGCAGTGAATCCCCCAGCCTGAACACTGAAGCTTTCTTT
D gene: NA; clone size: NA; V gene: TRBV7-2; J gene: TRBJ1-3; CDR3 protein: CASSANRVNTIYF; CDR3 DNA: TGTGCCAGCAGCGCCAACAGGGTTAACACCATATATTTT
D gene: TRBD1; clone size: NA; V gene: TRBV2; J gene: TRBJ2-2; CDR3 protein: CASSSGTGGTGELFF; CDR3 DNA: TGTGCCAGCAGTTCCGGGACAGGGGGCACCGGGGAGCTGTTTTTT
D gene: NA; clone size: NA; V gene: TRBV19; J gene: TRBJ2-2; CDR3 protein: CASSTPAGNTGELFF; CDR3 DNA: TGTGCCAGTAGTACCCCCGCGGGTAACACCGGGGAGCTGTTTTTT
D gene: NA; clone size: NA; V gene: TRBV7-2; J gene: TRBJ1-1; CDR3 protein: CASSSIADTEAFF; CDR3 DNA: TGTGCCAGCAGCTCTATTGCGGACACTGAAGCTTTCTTT
D gene: NA; clone size: NA; V gene: TRBV12-5; J gene: TRBJ1-5; CDR3 protein: CASGGRNSNQPQHF; CDR3 DNA: TGTGCTAGTGGGGGGAGAAATAGCAATCAGCCCCAGCATTTT
D gene: NA; clone size: NA; V gene: TRBV5-6; J gene: TRBJ1-2; CDR3 protein: CASTLTGASYGYTF; CDR3 DNA: TGTGCCAGCACCCTCACGGGGGCATCGTATGGCTACACCTTC
D gene: TRBD2; clone size: NA; V gene: TRBV5-1; J gene: TRBJ2-7; CDR3 protein: CASSRGAGTSEDEQYF; CDR3 DNA: TGCGCCAGCAGCCGTGGGGCCGGGACTAGCGAGGACGAGCAGTACTTC
D gene: NA; clone size: NA; V gene: TRBV6-5; J gene: TRBJ1-2; CDR3 protein: CASSRTDSGYGYTF; CDR3 DNA: TGTGCCAGCAGCCGGACAGACTCTGGATATGGCTACACCTTC
D gene: TRBD1; clone size: NA; V gene: TRBV6-6; J gene: TRBJ1-4; CDR3 protein: CASSNQGAREKLFF; CDR3 DNA: TGTGCCAGCAGTAACCAGGGGGCGCGGGAAAAACTGTTTTTT
D gene: TRBD1; clone size: NA; V gene: TRBV5-1; J gene: TRBJ2-5; CDR3 protein: CASSQGDGQETQYF; CDR3 DNA: TGCGCCAGCAGCCAGGGGGACGGACAAGAGACCCAGTACTTC
D gene: NA; clone size: NA; V gene: TRBV6-5; J gene: TRBJ1-1; CDR3 protein: CASSAGSAGLREAFF; CDR3 DNA: TGTGCCAGCAGTGCTGGGTCGGCAGGCCTACGTGAAGCTTTCTTT
D gene: NA; clone size: few; V gene: TRBV4-1; J gene: TRBJ2-3; CDR3 protein: CASSQGDFGTDTQYF; CDR3 DNA: TGCGCCAGCAGCCAAGGGGACTTTGGCACAGATACGCAGTATTTT
D gene: NA; clone size: once; V gene: TRBV7-2; J gene: TRBJ2-7; CDR3 protein: CASSYKGGGPYEQYF; CDR3 DNA: TGTGCCAGCAGCTATAAGGGGGGCGGACCCTACGAGCAGTACTTC
D gene: NA; clone size: NA; V gene: TRBV6-5; J gene: TRBJ2-1; CDR3 protein: CASSPRSNEQFF; CDR3 DNA: TGTGCCAGCAGCCCAAGGAGCAATGAGCAGTTCTTC
D gene: NA; clone size: NA; V gene: TRBV5-1; J gene: TRBJ2-2; CDR3 protein: CASSLGHPNTGELFF; CDR3 DNA: TGCGCCAGCAGCTTGGGGCACCCGAACACCGGGGAGCTGTTTTTT
D gene: NA; clone size: NA; V gene: TRBV28; J gene: TRBJ1-1; CDR3 protein: CASTGTMYTEAFF; CDR3 DNA: TGTGCCAGCACGGGAACGATGTACACTGAAGCTTTCTTT
D gene: NA; clone size: NA; V gene: TRBV5-1; J gene: TRBJ1-1; CDR3 protein: CASSFRENTEAFF; CDR3 DNA: TGCGCCAGCAGCTTCCGGGAAAACACTGAAGCTTTCTTT
D gene: NA; clone size: NA; V gene: TRBV6-5; J gene: TRBJ1-6; CDR3 protein: CASKESYNSPLHF; CDR3 DNA: TGTGCCAGCAAAGAGTCCTATAATTCACCCCTCCACTTT
D gene: NA; clone size: NA; V gene: TRBV10-2; J gene: TRBJ2-2; CDR3 protein: CASSASARDWGTGELFF; CDR3 DNA: TGCGCCAGCAGTGCCTCCGCCCGGGACTGGGGCACCGGGGAGCTGTTTTTT
D gene: TRBD2; clone size: NA; V gene: TRBV9; J gene: TRBJ2-5; CDR3 protein: CASSLGLAGAGETQYF; CDR3 DNA: TGTGCCAGCAGCCTGGGACTAGCGGGGGCGGGGGAGACCCAGTACTTC
D gene: NA; clone size: NA; V gene: TRBV5-6; J gene: TRBJ1-5; CDR3 protein: CASSVGQGSDQPQHF; CDR3 DNA: TGTGCCAGCAGCGTAGGGCAGGGGTCTGATCAGCCCCAGCATTTT
D gene: NA; clone size: NA; V gene: TRBV14; J gene: TRBJ2-2; CDR3 protein: CASTESGELFF; CDR3 DNA: TGTGCCAGCACGGAGTCCGGGGAGCTGTTTTTT
D gene: NA; clone size: NA; V gene: TRBV19; J gene: TRBJ1-2; CDR3 protein: CASSGGGDLDGYTF; CDR3 DNA: TGTGCCAGTAGCGGGGGCGGGGACTTGGATGGCTACACCTTC
D gene: NA; clone size: NA; V gene: TRBV2; J gene: TRBJ2-2; CDR3 protein: CASSGDLPNTGELFF; CDR3 DNA: TGTGCCAGCAGCGGGGACCTCCCGAACACCGGGGAGCTGTTTTTT
D gene: NA; clone size: NA; V gene: TRBV6-1; J gene: TRBJ1-6; CDR3 protein: CASRGGDSPLHF; CDR3 DNA: TGTGCCAGCAGAGGTGGGGATTCACCCCTCCACTTT
D gene: TRBD1; clone size: NA; V gene: TRBV6-5; J gene: TRBJ1-5; CDR3 protein: CASSPQGADQPQHF; CDR3 DNA: TGTGCCAGCAGTCCTCAGGGGGCAGATCAGCCCCAGCATTTT
D gene: NA; clone size: NA; V gene: TRBV19; J gene: TRBJ1-1; CDR3 protein: CASMGLTGTRAFF; CDR3 DNA: TGTGCCAGTATGGGGTTGACAGGAACCCGAGCTTTCTTT
D gene: NA; clone size: NA; V gene: TRBV6-5; J gene: TRBJ1-2; CDR3 protein: CASSYSGTYGYTF; CDR3 DNA: TGTGCCAGCAGTTACTCGGGAACCTATGGCTACACCTTC
D gene: NA; clone size: NA; V gene: TRBV30; J gene: TRBJ1-1; CDR3 protein: CAWSALLNTEAFF; CDR3 DNA: TGTGCCTGGAGTGCCCTTTTGAACACTGAAGCTTTCTTT
D gene: NA; clone size: NA; V gene: TRBV7-9; J gene: TRBJ2-6; CDR3 protein: CASSLQVSGANVLTF; CDR3 DNA: TGTGCCAGCAGCTTACAGGTTTCCGGGGCCAACGTCCTGACTTTC
D gene: TRBD2; clone size: NA; V gene: TRBV5-4; J gene: TRBJ2-2; CDR3 protein: CASSLRAGGPGTGELFF; CDR3 DNA: TGTGCCAGCAGCTTGAGGGCGGGGGGGCCGGGCACCGGGGAGCTGTTTTTT
D gene: NA; clone size: NA; V gene: TRBV19; J gene: TRBJ1-1; CDR3 protein: CASSLQGTMNTEAFF; CDR3 DNA: TGTGCCAGTAGTCTACAGGGTACCATGAACACTGAAGCTTTCTTT
D gene: TRBD1; clone size: NA; V gene: TRBV2; J gene: TRBJ1-1; CDR3 protein: CASIVDRGMNTEAFF; CDR3 DNA: TGTGCCAGCATCGTGGACAGGGGAATGAACACTGAAGCTTTCTTT
D gene: NA; clone size: NA; V gene: TRBV4-2; J gene: TRBJ1-2; CDR3 protein: CASSQDDLPQWAGLNYGYTF; CDR3 DNA: TGTGCCAGCAGCCAAGATGACCTCCCTCAGTGGGCAGGCCTAAACTATGGCTACACCTTC